A single sample is the source of the 21 T cell receptor beta chains below, sequenced in a study of T cell changes during pregnancy in multiple sclerosis. Data came from immunoSEQ multiplex PCR; TCRdb stores just in-frame clones and leaves some out. The sample shows around 69,000 clones, approximately 91% of them seen only once. The input for sequencing was peripheral blood, taken in the third trimester of pregnancy. The source of these receptors is a female donor with multiple sclerosis, enrolled in a pregnancy study.

CDR3 sequence reads: CASSPLRGGVTDTQYF. DNA for the CDR3: TGTGCCAGCAGTCCACTACGGGGGGGAGTAACAGATACGCAGTATTTT. This chain uses TRBV28 with TRBJ2-3; 8 bases are a match to TRBD2. J lost 3 bases, V lost 5 bases, and 10 bases had no gene match. The CDR3 loop spans 16 amino acids. Germline V gives CDR1 MDHEN, CDR2 SYDVKM.

The CDR3 here is CASSLPGTGGDEQYF. DNA of the CDR3: TGTGCCAGCAGCTTGCCTGGGACAGGGGGGGACGAGCAGTACTTC. The chain links TRBV5-8 to TRBJ2-7; 11 bases agree with TRBD1. The CDR3 consists of 15 residues. V lost 1 base, J lost 5 bases, and 5 bases stayed unmatched. Germline CDR1 reads SGHTS; CDR2 reads YDEGEE.

The chain employs TRBV5-1 and TRBJ2-1; 7 bases are a match to TRBD2. V shed 0 bases and J 9 bases; nucleotides not matched to a gene: 6. Germline CDR1 is SGHRS and CDR2 is YFSETQ. The CDR3 covers 14 residues. In DNA, the CDR3 is TGCGCCAGCAGCTTGGAGGCACTAGCGATTGAGCAGTTCTTC. Amino acid sequence: CASSLEALAIEQFF. The entire variable domain, with the rest obtained from reference TRBV5-1 and TRBJ2-1, is as follows: KAGVTQTPRYLIKTRGQQVTLSCSPISGHRSVSWYQQTPGQGLQFLFEYFSETQRNKGNFPGRFSGRQFSNSRSEMNVSTLELGDSALYLCASSLEALAIEQFFGPGTRLTVL.

This clone was seen a few times. The V and J genes are TRBV27 and TRBJ1-1; no clear D gene. V gave up 3 bases and J gave up 2 bases, with 22 bases separating them. Germline lookup yields CDR1 MNHEY and CDR2 SMNVEV (reference sequence). The CDR3 length is 18 residues. The CDR3 DNA reads TGTGCCAGCAGTTTTGTTCGTCAAGTTTACGGGGTAAACACTGAAGCTTTCTTT. This sequence encodes CASSFVRQVYGVNTEAFF.

CDR3 in amino acids: CASSPGSAYGYTF. CDR3 bases: TGTGCCAGCAGCCCAGGGTCCGCCTATGGCTACACCTTC. The chain joins TRBV7-2 to TRBJ1-2; D is possibly TRBD1 (5 bases). CDR1 is SGHTA, CDR2 FQGNSA, per germline. The V and J ends lost 5 bases and 4 bases respectively, with 11 bases between them. The CDR3 totals 13 residues.

CDR3 loop: CASRGVGQADTKLFF. DNA for the CDR3: TGTGCCAGCAGAGGGGTAGGACAGGCCGATACGAAACTGTTTTTT. V usage is TRBV6-5 and J usage is TRBJ1-4; 7 nucleotides align to TRBD1. The CDR3 has 15 amino acids. Unmatched junction bases numbered 15, after V lost 6 bases and J lost 11 bases. The germline CDR1 and CDR2 sequences are MNHEY and SVGAGI.

The CDR3 reads CASSLSPSSGGKGGEQYF. The CDR3, as DNA: TGTGCCAGCAGCCTATCCCCTTCTAGCGGGGGGAAAGGTGGCGAGCAGTACTTC. This chain uses TRBV7-6 with TRBJ2-7; TRBD2 matches at 11 bases. This CDR3 contains 18 residues. The V gene's germline CDR1 is SGHVS and CDR2 FNYEAQ. The ends lost 5 bases at V and 6 bases at J; junction bases unmatched: 18.

The rearrangement joins TRBV5-6 to TRBJ1-1; tentatively, D is TRBD1 (5 bases). CDR3 size: 12 residues. Germline V gene sequence: CDR1 SGHDT, CDR2 YYEEEE. Trimming removed 3 bases from V and 4 bases from J, with 7 bases in between. The CDR3 here is CASSSGGTEAFF. The CDR3 nucleotides are TGTGCCAGCAGCTCGGGGGGCACTGAAGCTTTCTTT.

The chain recombines TRBV15 with TRBJ2-1; D is possibly TRBD1 (6 bases). Trimming shortened V by 4 bases and J by 1 base, and 14 bases separated the two germline ends. Germline CDR1 and CDR2: LNHNV and YYDKDF (reference sequence). The CDR3 is made up of 16 amino acids. CDR3 sequence (DNA): TGTGCCACCAGCAAAACAGGGTTTGTTTCCTACAATGAGCAGTTCTTC. Its protein product is CATSKTGFVSYNEQFF.

The rearrangement uses TRBV5-1 and TRBJ2-3; D possibly corresponds to TRBD2 (6 bases). The length of the CDR3 is 13 residues. The V and J ends lost 1 base and 6 bases respectively, with 9 bases between them. Germline loops: CDR1 SGHRS, CDR2 YFSETQ. The CDR3 spells CASSLWGDDTQYF. CDR3 bases: TGCGCCAGCAGCTTGTGGGGGGATGATACGCAGTATTTT.

This chain connects TRBV5-1 to TRBJ1-4; D is unresolved. Trimming removed 2 bases at V and 1 base at J, with 9 bases between. This CDR3 comprises 15 residues. Per the germline V gene, CDR1 is SGHRS and CDR2 is YFSETQ. CDR3 amino acids: CASSFSGRTNEKLFF. For the CDR3, the DNA is TGCGCCAGCAGCTTCTCTGGGAGAACTAATGAAAAACTGTTTTTT.

This clone has only a few counts. The chain links TRBV4-1 to TRBJ2-7; D perhaps matches TRBD1 (5 bases). Germline-derived CDR1 and CDR2 are MGHRA and YSYEKL. Trimming removed 0 bases from V and 0 bases from J, with 9 bases in between. This CDR3 is built from 15 residues. As DNA, the CDR3 is TGCGCCAGCAGCCAAGAGGGGCTCCTCTCCTACGAGCAGTACTTC. It encodes CASSQEGLLSYEQYF.

The V call is TRBV13, the J call TRBJ1-1; no clear D gene. Germline V gene lookup returns CDR1 PRHDT and CDR2 FYEKMQ (reference sequence). Trimming removed 10 bases at V and 6 bases at J, with 9 bases between. This CDR3 is built from 10 residues. This CDR3 reads CATEGAEAFF. DNA for the CDR3: TGTGCCACAGAGGGAGCTGAAGCTTTCTTT.

The chain recombines TRBV2 with TRBJ2-2; possibly TRBD2 for D (5 bases). V lost 3 bases and J lost 6, with 5 bases in between. Germline CDR1 SNHLY, CDR2 FYNNEI. This CDR3 comprises 12 residues. As DNA, the CDR3 is TGTGCCAGCAGTGAGAGGGCCGGGGAGCTGTTTTTT. Amino acids: CASSERAGELFF.

The rearrangement uses TRBV28 and TRBJ1-4, with 9 bases that match TRBD1. Germline trimming cut 5 bases from V and 4 bases from J; bases unmatched to any gene: 5. The CDR3 covers 15 residues. Germline CDR1 is MDHEN and CDR2 is SYDVKM. As DNA, the CDR3 is TGTGCCAGCAGTGTACCGGGACAGGGTAATGAAAAACTGTTTTTT. Translating gives CASSVPGQGNEKLFF.

The chain carries TRBV5-1 and TRBJ1-6, with D possibly being TRBD1 (6 bases). Germline CDR1 reads SGHRS; CDR2 reads YFSETQ. This CDR3 region has 15 residues. The V end was cut by 4 bases, the J end by 9 bases, with 17 bases between. CDR3 nucleotides: TGCGCCAGCAGCGGTACAGGGATGTCCGGTTCACCCCTCCACTTT. Translation: CASSGTGMSGSPLHF.

The table lists this clone with a few counts. The CDR3 region is CSVEDQIGNTIYF. The CDR3 DNA is TGCAGCGTTGAAGATCAGATTGGAAACACCATATATTTT. This chain joins TRBV29-1 and TRBJ1-3; no definite D call. Germline lookup yields CDR1 SQVTM and CDR2 ANQGSEA. Deletions cut 0 bases from V and 3 bases from J, with 6 bases between. The CDR3 consists of 13 residues.

The V call is TRBV6-5, the J call TRBJ1-4, with D possibly matching TRBD1 (6 bases). CDR1 is MNHEY, CDR2 SVGAGI, per germline. This CDR3 spans 15 amino acids. Trimming left V 6 bases short and J 4 bases short, with 15 bases between. CDR3 sequence: CASSSVGAGNEKLFF. CDR3 bases: TGTGCCAGCAGCTCCGTGGGGGCGGGTAATGAAAAACTGTTTTTT.

The rearrangement links TRBV4-3 to TRBJ1-1; D gene ambiguous. Germline CDR1 and CDR2: LGHNA and YSLEER. With 4 bases removed from V and 5 bases from J, the gap between germline ends came to 11 bases. This CDR3 region has 13 residues. The CDR3 loop is CASSPQHGTEAFF. As DNA, the CDR3 is TGCGCCAGCAGCCCTCAACATGGTACTGAAGCTTTCTTT.

This clone showed up just once. The chain employs TRBV18 and TRBJ1-1, with 8 bases matching TRBD1. The CDR3 is made up of 17 amino acids. Trimming removed 3 bases from V and 3 bases from J; junction bases left unmatched: 12. The germline V gene has CDR1 KGHSH and CDR2 LQKENI. CDR3 protein: CASSPLGWQGAHTEAFF. The DNA for the CDR3 is TGTGCCAGCTCACCCCTTGGTTGGCAGGGGGCGCACACTGAAGCTTTCTTT.

This clone turned up a few times. The chain uses TRBV7-9 and TRBJ1-1; unclear D gene. CDR1 is SEHNR, CDR2 FQNEAQ, per germline (reference sequence). The CDR3 is made up of 17 amino acids. V gave up 1 base and J gave up 1 base, with 16 bases separating them. The CDR3 loop is CASSLVIGWTQNTEAFF. The DNA for the CDR3 is TGTGCCAGCAGCTTAGTAATAGGCTGGACTCAGAACACTGAAGCTTTCTTT.